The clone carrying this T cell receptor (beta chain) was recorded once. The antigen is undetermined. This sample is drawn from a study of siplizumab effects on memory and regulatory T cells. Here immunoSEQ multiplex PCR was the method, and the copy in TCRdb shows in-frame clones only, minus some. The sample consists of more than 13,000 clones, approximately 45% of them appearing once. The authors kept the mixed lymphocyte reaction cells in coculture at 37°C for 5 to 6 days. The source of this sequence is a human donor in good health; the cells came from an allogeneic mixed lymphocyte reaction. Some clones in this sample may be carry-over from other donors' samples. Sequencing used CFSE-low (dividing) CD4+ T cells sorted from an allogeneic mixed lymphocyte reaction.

The CDR3 loop is CASSQDTSGTGGAGYGYTF. As DNA, the CDR3 is TGCGCCAGCAGCCAAGACACCTCCGGGACAGGGGGCGCCGGCTATGGCTACACCTTC. The chain couples TRBV4-1 to TRBJ1-2; 12 bases agree with TRBD1. CDR1 and CDR2 from the germline V gene are MGHRA and YSYEKL. Unmatched junction bases numbered 12, after V lost 0 bases and J lost 4 bases. The CDR3 sequence is 19 residues long.